A selection of T cell receptor beta chains follows, all from one sample in a study of cytomegalovirus exposure and HLA in healthy donors. Here immunoSEQ multiplex PCR was the method, and the copy in TCRdb shows in-frame clones only, minus some. The sample shows 150,000 to 200,000 clones, around 80% of them seen only once. Sequenced input: PBMCs. These TCRs come from a female donor in good health and CMV-seronegative. CDR3s include the opening cysteine and the closing phenylalanine or tryptophan. A D gene is named only where the DNA matches it firmly. Some rows have no size entry. The others give once, few or many, or a class for an expanded clone.

TRBJ1-3 | 16 | NA | NA | TRBV4-2 | CASSQDYTVSGNTIYF | TGTGCCAGCAGCCAAGATTACACAGTTTCTGGAAACACCATATATTTT
TRBJ2-1 | 15 | few | TRBD2 | TRBV6-1 | CASSDGTSGYNEQFF | TGTGCCAGCAGTGATGGGACTAGCGGCTACAATGAGCAGTTCTTC
TRBJ2-7 | 16 | NA | NA | TRBV6-5 | CASSYVSGTSTGKQYF | TGTGCCAGCAGTTACGTCAGCGGGACATCAACGGGGAAGCAGTACTTC
TRBJ1-2 | 15 | NA | TRBD1 | TRBV10-3 | CAISESPRTGVGYTF | TGTGCCATCAGTGAGTCGCCCCGGACAGGGGTTGGCTACACCTTC
TRBJ2-6 | 18 | NA | TRBD2 | TRBV4-3 | CASSLGLAGSSGANVLTF | TGCGCCAGCAGCCTCGGACTAGCGGGGAGCTCTGGGGCCAACGTCCTGACTTTC
TRBJ2-7 | 13 | NA | TRBD1 | TRBV27 | CASSSGTGFEQYF | TGTGCCAGCAGTTCCGGGACAGGCTTCGAGCAGTACTTC
TRBJ1-4 | 13 | NA | TRBD1 | TRBV7-6 | CASRTGEGEKLFF | TGTGCCAGCAGGACAGGGGAGGGTGAAAAACTGTTTTTT
TRBJ2-7 | 14 | NA | NA | TRBV6-6 | CASRSQGTIYEQYF | TGTGCCAGCAGATCACAGGGAACCATCTACGAGCAGTACTTC
TRBJ2-6 | 17 | NA | NA | TRBV9 | CASSVGGGAAGANVLTF | TGTGCCAGCAGCGTAGGGGGAGGAGCCGCTGGGGCCAACGTCCTGACTTTC
TRBJ2-6 | 16 | NA | TRBD1 | TRBV27 | CASSFRGRTGANVLTF | TGTGCCAGCAGTTTCAGGGGGCGGACTGGGGCCAACGTCCTGACTTTC
TRBJ2-1 | 15 | NA | NA | TRBV4-3 | CASSQDGTPNNEQFF | TGCGCCAGCAGCCAAGACGGGACTCCCAACAATGAGCAGTTCTTC
TRBJ2-7 | 15 | NA | NA | TRBV7-6 | CASSLGGGPPYEQYF | TGTGCCAGCAGCTTAGGAGGGGGACCCCCCTACGAGCAGTACTTC
TRBJ2-3 | 16 | NA | TRBD2 | TRBV5-5 | CASSSSTSGYTDTQYF | TGTGCCAGCAGCTCCTCAACTAGCGGCTACACAGATACGCAGTATTTT
TRBJ1-2 | 17 | few | NA | TRBV28 | CASSADSYARGSKGYTF | TGTGCCAGCAGTGCGGACAGCTATGCCCGAGGGTCGAAGGGCTACACCTTC
TRBJ1-1 | 14 | NA | NA | TRBV27 | CASIGGPGNTEAFF | TGTGCCAGCATCGGAGGGCCGGGGAACACTGAAGCTTTCTTT
TRBJ1-1 | 13 | NA | TRBD1 | TRBV7-3 | CASSLTGLTEAFF | TGTGCCAGCAGCTTGACAGGGCTGACTGAAGCTTTCTTT
TRBJ2-3 | 17 | NA | TRBD2 | TRBV27 | CASTKPGLAGVSDTQYF | TGTGCCAGCACCAAACCGGGACTAGCGGGAGTGTCAGATACGCAGTATTTT
TRBJ1-2 | 13 | once | NA | TRBV2 | CASRSGGNYGYTF | TGTGCCAGCAGGAGTGGGGGGAACTATGGCTACACCTTC
TRBJ2-2 | 14 | NA | NA | TRBV6-5 | CASSYEGSTGELFF | TGTGCCAGCAGTTATGAGGGAAGCACCGGGGAGCTGTTTTTT
TRBJ2-5 | 14 | NA | TRBD1 | TRBV2 | CASSAGQGKETQYF | TGTGCCAGCAGTGCGGGACAGGGAAAAGAGACCCAGTACTTC
TRBJ1-1 | 15 | NA | TRBD1 | TRBV5-4 | CASSFGGQGGLEAFF | TGTGCCAGCAGCTTTGGGGGACAGGGGGGCCTTGAAGCTTTCTTT
TRBJ2-5 | 14 | few | TRBD1 | TRBV5-6 | CASRLGQAGETQYF | TGTGCCAGCAGACTTGGACAGGCGGGAGAGACCCAGTACTTC
TRBJ1-2 | 15 | NA | NA | TRBV18 | CASSPPGGLDYGYTF | TGTGCCAGCTCACCACCGGGGGGGCTCGACTATGGCTACACCTTC
TRBJ1-1 | 12 | NA | NA | TRBV19 | CASSIGKGEAFF | TGTGCCAGTAGTATAGGGAAGGGGGAAGCTTTCTTT
TRBJ2-2 | 15 | NA | TRBD1 | TRBV6-5 | CASSYDRGRTGELFF | TGTGCCAGCAGTTACGACAGGGGGCGGACCGGGGAGCTGTTTTTT
TRBJ1-4 | 15 | NA | NA | TRBV6-5 | CASSYSRRGWEKLFF | TGTGCCAGCAGTTACTCGAGAAGGGGCTGGGAAAAACTGTTTTTT
TRBJ1-2 | 15 | NA | TRBD1 | TRBV19 | CASSRQGAENYGYTF | TGTGCCAGTAGTAGACAGGGGGCGGAGAACTATGGCTACACCTTC
TRBJ2-7 | 14 | NA | TRBD1 | TRBV18 | CASSGTGLVYEQYF | TGTGCCAGCTCGGGGACAGGGTTGGTTTACGAGCAGTACTTC
TRBJ1-2 | 12 | NA | NA | TRBV7-9 | CASSLSGWGYTF | TGTGCCAGCAGCTTGTCGGGATGGGGCTACACCTTC
TRBJ1-1 | 12 | few | NA | TRBV25-1 | CASTTINTEAFF | TGTGCCAGCACAACAATCAACACTGAAGCTTTCTTT
TRBJ1-1 | 16 | NA | NA | TRBV6-5 | CASSYSSRGVAPEAFF | TGTGCCAGCAGTTACTCGTCCCGGGGTGTGGCGCCTGAAGCTTTCTTT
TRBJ1-1 | 15 | few | NA | TRBV7-2 | CASSLGGQRNTEAFF | TGTGCCAGCAGCTTAGGAGGACAGAGGAACACTGAAGCTTTCTTT
TRBJ2-7 | 15 | NA | TRBD1 | TRBV19 | CASSGPGQGAYEQYF | TGTGCCAGTAGTGGACCGGGACAGGGGGCTTACGAGCAGTACTTC
TRBJ1-6 | 13 | NA | NA | TRBV27 | CASSLYSGSPLHF | TGTGCCAGCAGTTTATACAGTGGATCACCCCTCCACTTT
TRBJ1-5 | 15 | NA | NA | TRBV4-1 | CASSQDGGGNQPQHF | TGCGCCAGCAGCCAAGATGGGGGGGGCAATCAGCCCCAGCATTTT
TRBJ2-7 | 15 | NA | NA | TRBV21-1 | CASSQGEGQSYEQYF | TGTGCCAGCAGCCAAGGGGAGGGCCAGTCCTACGAGCAGTACTTC
TRBJ2-5 | 16 | NA | TRBD2 | TRBV6-5 | CASSYSASGGEETQYF | TGTGCCAGCAGTTACTCGGCTAGCGGGGGGGAAGAGACCCAGTACTTC
TRBJ2-5 | 11 | NA | NA | TRBV6-4 | CASSDPRDRYF | TGTGCCAGCAGTGACCCGCGGGACCGGTACTTC
TRBJ2-5 | 12 | few | NA | TRBV27 | CASSSGGETQYF | TGTGCCAGCAGTTCGGGCGGGGAGACCCAGTACTTC
TRBJ1-2 | 12 | NA | NA | TRBV30 | CAWSGIGYGYTF | TGTGCCTGGAGTGGAATCGGCTATGGCTACACCTTC
TRBJ1-4 | 15 | NA | NA | TRBV19 | CASTGSGAANEKLFF | TGTGCCAGTACCGGTTCCGGTGCCGCTAATGAAAAACTGTTTTTT
TRBJ2-2 | 17 | once | TRBD1 | TRBV7-9 | CASSLLERTGGPGELFF | TGTGCCAGCAGCTTACTCGAGCGGACAGGGGGCCCCGGGGAGCTGTTTTTT
TRBJ2-3 | 13 | few | NA | TRBV2 | CASSGQDSDTQYF | TGTGCCAGCAGTGGGCAGGATTCAGATACGCAGTATTTT